The present T cell receptor (beta chain) was sequenced within a study of cytomegalovirus exposure and HLA in healthy donors (dated 2017 in TCRdb). The study in broad terms: In an earlier analysis of under 750 of the donors, 250 to 350 Gb of sequence data and approximately 100 million unique TCR beta sequences from about 190 million T cells were reported. Across about 380 genotyped donors of the cohort, an average of approximately 240,000 unique TCR beta nucleotide sequences per donor were sequenced, and roughly a sixth of those sequences were non-productive. Among the roughly 390 genotyped donors, around 81% belonged to the genetic ancestry cluster associated with self-reported Caucasian donors. Donor age, sex, ethnicity and CMV serostatus were collected together with the repertoire data. All discovery cohort repertoires had been generated using a single sequencing platform. A later analysis re-analyzed previously published TCR beta repertoires from about 600 donors and added high-resolution HLA genotyping to study TCR occurrence patterns. HLA typing included class I and class II loci at four-digit resolution. Typing coverage varied by locus: about 620-630 donors for A, B, C, DRB1 and DQB1; more than 500 for DQA1; approximately 570 for DPA1; 450 to 480 for DPB1. High-throughput TCR immunosequencing, statistical association of individual TCRs with disease status, and machine learning were combined to predict cytomegalovirus infection status. In the later analysis, no new phenotypic data were used to find candidate immune exposures; instead, reliance was placed on TCR beta sequences and their occurrence across donors. Along with the approximately 620-subject first cohort, a separate validation cohort of roughly 110 different subjects was used. Because of strong linkage in the cohort, four or five DR-DQ haplotypes were treated as single units for association and clustering. The aim of the study was to test whether cataloging public T cell receptors could identify signatures of past pathogen exposure. An early release covering roughly 640 HLA-typed donors comprised approximately 290 gigabases of sequencing data and tens of millions of unique TCR sequences. Using immunosequencing, the study profiled T cell repertoires from 640 or so subjects and related those repertoires to cytomegalovirus serostatus. In an earlier analysis of 550 to 700 of the donors, high-throughput TCR beta sequencing was used to judge whether each TCR beta V gene segment behaved as functional or pseudogenic. Genome-wide SNP genotypes for about three fifths of the roughly 670 donors were used in a later genetic analysis, which treated that subset as a discovery cohort. General conclusions and limits of the study: According to a later analysis, most CMV-associated TCR beta chains appeared to be HLA-restricted, and the HLA associations seemed to be driven largely by CMV exposure. A later genetic analysis reported fewer N-insertions in productive TCRs among donors in an Asian-associated ancestry cluster than the approximately 670-donor mean. Compared with equally common non-associated chains, HLA-associated TCR beta chains in a later analysis were more clonally expanded and had lower generation probabilities. Some IMGT-functional V segments, including TRBV6-2 and TRBV6-3, could not be told apart with the 87-base-pair reads, so those segments were excluded. In a later analysis, TCR association rates were found to vary across HLA loci, with the most associated TCRs seen for DRB1 alleles and the fewest for HLA-C alleles. A later analysis associated 16,951 TCR beta sequences with specific HLA alleles at a false discovery rate of 0.05. Immune exposure information for the cohort was limited to CMV serostatus. In both the original and validation cohorts, the classifier was reported to diagnose cytomegalovirus status with high specificity and sensitivity. When HLA alleles, especially DR and DQ, strongly co-occurred, attributing TCR associations to individual alleles was difficult. In this cohort, only TCR beta chains were sequenced, and detectable features were limited by the absence of alpha or paired-chain data. It was suggested by the authors that the approach could potentially be generalized to other disease states and immunological phenotypes. A few of the identified cytomegalovirus-associated TCR beta chains were confirmed in vitro to be specific for cytomegalovirus antigens. A group of highly shared sequence variants was considered likely to be a technical artifact of the sequencing pipeline. The study listed 164 TCR beta chains as associated with cytomegalovirus. Roughly uniform sequencing depth across donors was assumed in presence/absence analyses, although this assumption may not hold. HLA typing was unavailable for some donors at each locus, so association tests used only the typed subset. Because counts were too low, about 17 rarely observed V segments, including chromosome 9 orphons, were excluded from the earlier analysis of roughly 580 of the donors. In an earlier analysis of several hundred of the donors, most TCR beta V segments were observed in productive rearrangements about 87% or about 30% of the time, broadly matching IMGT annotations. Several of the top co-occurrence clusters appeared to be linked to parvovirus B19, influenza, CMV and Epstein-Barr virus, according to a later analysis. Correlated functional status among segregating V segments might reflect linkage disequilibrium, but an unknown experimental factor could not be ruled out. V-gene and J-gene trimming of TCR beta chains was associated with a missense DCLRE1C variant in a later genetic analysis, and the association was replicated in an independent cohort. Most TCR sequences were observed very rarely across donors, whereas some public TCRs were present in many individuals. A further reported finding was that TCR beta sequences accurately predicted the HLA-A and HLA-B alleles for most subjects in the first cohort.

The receptor library was made with the immunoSEQ multiplex PCR assay. For the multiplex PCR, a mixture combining 60 forward primers for TCR Vbeta segments and 13 reverse primers for TCR Jbeta segments was used. A multiplex PCR assay on genomic DNA amplified the CDR3 region of rearranged TCR beta genes. The Illumina HiSeq System was used to sequence the amplified TCR beta libraries as 87-base-pair reads. In the authors' own workflow: Across the 640 or so repertoires, a later analysis counted 75 million to 90 million unique TCR beta chains, 8.5 million to 12 million of which were shared by at least two donors. Raw reads were error-corrected and collapsed into unique sequences by a nearest-neighbor algorithm in which closely related sequences were merged to remove PCR and sequencing errors. CDR3 sequences were aligned to IMGT reference sequences to assign V, D and J gene segments. For a sequence to be retained, a match of at least six nucleotides to both a V gene segment and a J gene segment was required. A rearrangement counted as productive if the CDR3 had no stop codons and remained in frame with V and J, and every other rearrangement counted as non-productive. Following IMGT convention, CDR3 was defined as the stretch from the second conserved V-encoded cysteine up to the conserved J-encoded phenylalanine. The earlier analysis of 587 of the donors excluded sequences that lacked an unambiguous match to a single V gene segment. In an earlier analysis of a few hundred of the donors, V segments were called functional above 56.7% productive rearrangements and were called segregating when the between-donor standard deviation exceeded 5%. To diagnose cytomegalovirus status from the catalog of TCR beta chain sequences, a statistical classification framework was built. A later analysis assigned V and J genes by comparing TCR nucleotide sequences with IMGT/GENE-DB human TR gene sequences. In a later analysis, CDR3 sequences and most-parsimonious VDJ recombination scenarios were assigned using the TCRdist pipeline. In a later analysis, each TCR beta chain was defined by its CDR3 amino acid sequence together with its V-gene family, and reads lacking a unique V-gene family were excluded. As a way to deal with suspected cross-contamination and a sequencing artifact, a later analysis dropped roughly 600 nucleotide sequences that were highly shared and had low generation probability. For each public chain, a later analysis derived a clonal expansion index from normalized ranks of inferred template counts within each repertoire. In a later analysis, generation probabilities were computed using a VDJ recombination model fitted to out-of-frame rearrangements, and the results were checked against IGoR. A later analysis scored TCR-TCR, TCR-HLA and TCR-CMV co-occurrence with hypergeometric tests, applying a repertoire-size bias correction to TCR pairs. To estimate false discovery rates, a later analysis permuted the HLA or CMV assignments 20 times. In a later analysis, co-occurring TCRs were grouped with DBSCAN, and TCRdist sequence similarity was added when clustering was performed within HLA-allele-positive subsets. Co-occurrence clustering excluded repertoires with fewer than 30,000 or more than 120,000 public chains, plus five with anomalous nucleotide sharing. The source is immuneACCESS, and TCRdb retained only in-frame sequences with V and J called. Part of the clones is not carried over; for the studies checked, unresolved V genes explain less than half of this, and the remainder is unexplained. V and J calls and clone size are copied from that table; D and trimming were computed from the DNA. The sample table records about 140,000 clones; over 75% of these occur just once. The top ten clones comprise around 1.9% of the sample.

The cohort consisted of 600 to 700 healthy bone marrow donors. Cohort members were all nominally healthy when sampled, although unrecorded immune exposures were likely present. The donor was CMV seronegative and belonged to the group of roughly 330 seronegative cohort members. A peripheral blood sample was provided by each donor, and peripheral blood mononuclear cells were used for TCR beta sequencing. Genomic DNA was extracted from the blood cell samples with the Qiagen DNeasy Blood Extraction Kit. For this clone: The clone's antigen remains unknown. Within one base of it there is no much larger clone, and no base qualities were kept.

The V end gives up 6 bases and the J end 7 bases, leaving 10 bases in the junction not matched to a gene. The CDR1 and CDR2 encoded by the germline V gene are MGHDK and SYGVNS. The CDR3 measures 14 amino acids from cysteine to phenylalanine. Only the CDR3 region is kept as DNA, spanning 42 bases read in frame from base 1. Material for sequencing was PBMCs. The clonotype was recovered from a middle-aged man in good health and CMV-seronegative. The rearrangement joined TRBV25-1 to TRBJ1-2; 8 bases in the junction line up with TRBD1. DNA sequence: TGTGCCAGCAGGTCTGAGACAGGGGTTCCTGGCTACACCTTC. Translated, it reads CASRSETGVPGYTF.